These 13 T cell receptor beta chains came from one sample sequenced in a study of CD8+ T cells in alopecia areata. It was cDNA, reverse transcribed from extracted RNA, that served as the sequencing template. Data came from immunoSEQ multiplex PCR; TCRdb stores just in-frame clones and leaves some out. The sample carries some 180,000 clones, about 53% recorded once. Sample treatment: oral pan-JAK inhibitor, 5-10 mg twice daily. The specimen comprised CD8+ T cells sorted from blood, sampled at week 24, from a patient treated with tofacitinib. The receptors stem from a human donor with alopecia areata.

The chain employs TRBV12-5 and TRBJ1-5; D possibly corresponds to TRBD1 (6 bases). Germline V gene lookup returns CDR1 LGHNT and CDR2 FRNRAP. V dropped 1 base and J dropped 6 bases, with 10 bases sitting between them. The CDR3 runs 14 residues. CDR3 sequence (DNA): TGTGCTAGTGGTTTGGGACAGGCAGGTCAGCCCCAGCATTTT. Its protein product is CASGLGQAGQPQHF.

The chain has TRBV29-1 and TRBJ1-2; 7 bases match TRBD1. V gave up 1 base and J gave up 8 bases; unmatched junction bases: 7. Germline-derived CDR1 and CDR2 are SQVTM and ANQGSEA. The CDR3 runs to 13 residues. Here the CDR3 reads CSVEAGGAEGYTF. In DNA form, the CDR3 reads TGCAGCGTTGAAGCAGGGGGGGCGGAGGGCTACACCTTC.

This clone was observed a few times. V and J are TRBV7-2 and TRBJ2-7, with D unresolved. Germline V gene lookup returns CDR1 SGHTA and CDR2 FQGNSA. The CDR3 extends over 14 amino acids. Between the trimmed V and J ends, which lost 1 base and 3 bases, there was a span of 10 bases. The CDR3 region is CASSLGVGYYEQYF. The DNA for the CDR3 is TGTGCCAGCAGCTTAGGAGTGGGGTACTACGAGCAGTACTTC.

This clone has a handful of counts. The chain joins TRBV7-3 to TRBJ2-2, with D maybe TRBD2 (6 bases). CDR1 is SGHTA, CDR2 FQGTGA, per germline. The CDR3 spans 18 residues. V dropped 0 bases and J dropped 5 bases, with 19 bases sitting between them. The CDR3 region has the DNA TGTGCCAGCAGCTTAACGGGTTTCGGGACTGGGCGGACCGGGGAGCTGTTTTTT. Its protein product is CASSLTGFGTGRTGELFF.

The rearrangement links TRBV2 to TRBJ1-1; unclear D gene. Germline loops: CDR1 SNHLY, CDR2 FYNNEI. This CDR3 is 11 amino acids long. Trimming removed 1 base from V and 7 bases from J, with 4 bases in between. CDR3 in DNA: TGTGCCAGCAGTGAAGGGAATGAAGCTTTCTTT. Translation gives CASSEGNEAFF.

This clone has just a few counts. The chain is built from TRBV30 and TRBJ2-1; 10 bases match TRBD1. Germline V gene sequence: CDR1 GTSNPN, CDR2 SVGIG (reference sequence). There are 14 residues in the CDR3. The V gene end was trimmed by 4 bases and the J gene end by 5 bases; junction bases not matched to a gene: 5. The CDR3 sequence: CAWKDRGPHNEQFF. For the CDR3, the DNA is TGTGCCTGGAAAGACAGGGGGCCCCACAATGAGCAGTTCTTC.

This sequence joins TRBV7-8 and TRBJ2-1; 10 positions agree with TRBD2. V shed 4 bases, J shed 8 bases, and the junction held 8 bases outside the gene matches. The CDR3 spans 15 residues. Germline V CDR1 and CDR2: SGHVS, FQNEAQ. CDR3 protein: CASSWRAGGPDEQFF. The DNA for the CDR3 is TGTGCCAGCAGCTGGAGAGCGGGGGGGCCGGATGAGCAGTTCTTC. Supplemented by reference TRBV7-8 and TRBJ2-1, the full variable domain reads GAGVSQSPRYKVAKRGQDVALRCDPISGHVSLFWYQQALGQGPEFLTYFQNEAQLDKSGLPSDRFFAERPEGSVSTLKIQRTQQEDSAVYLCASSWRAGGPDEQFFGPGTRLTVL.

This clone was picked up a small number of times. The chain recombines TRBV11-2 with TRBJ2-7, with 7 bases identical to TRBD1. Trimming removed 1 base from V and 4 bases from J; junction bases left unmatched: 7. CDR3 length: 15 residues. The V gene's germline CDR1 is SGHAT and CDR2 FQNNGV. The CDR3 DNA reads TGTGCCAGCAGCTTAGGGGCGACAGGGCTTTACGAGCAGTACTTC. Residues: CASSLGATGLYEQYF.

This chain joins TRBV12-5 and TRBJ1-1; D uncertain. CDR3 length: 13 amino acids. Germline V lookup: CDR1 LGHNT, CDR2 FRNRAP. V gave up 7 bases and J gave up 8 bases, with 17 bases separating them. The CDR3 reads CASALLPNLEAFF. The CDR3 region has the DNA TGTGCTAGTGCCCTACTACCAAACCTAGAAGCTTTCTTT.

This rearrangement joins TRBV29-1 to TRBJ1-2; D is uncertain. This CDR3 has 14 residues. The V and J ends lost 0 bases and 9 bases respectively, with 17 bases between them. Germline V gives CDR1 SQVTM, CDR2 ANQGSEA. Written as DNA, the CDR3 is TGCAGCGTTGAAGAGAGAGAGCGGACGGGATGCTACACCTTC. As protein: CSVEERERTGCYTF.

V is TRBV27 and J is TRBJ2-7; D is uncertain. The V end lost 6 bases, the J end lost 6 bases, and 15 bases lay between the germline ends. The germline V gene has CDR1 MNHEY and CDR2 SMNVEV (reference sequence). The CDR3 totals 13 residues. The CDR3 is CASRRKGRGEQYF. DNA for the CDR3: TGTGCCAGCAGACGGAAGGGAAGAGGCGAGCAGTACTTC.

This clone was detected only a few times. V gene TRBV10-3 combines with J gene TRBJ1-5; D unclear. V lost 10 bases, J lost 4 bases, and 11 bases lay in between. CDR3 size: 12 residues. CDR1 is ENHRY and CDR2 is SYGVKD in the germline V gene. This CDR3 reads CATGLPNQPQHF. The CDR3 DNA follows: TGTGCCACCGGACTGCCTAATCAGCCCCAGCATTTT.

The rearrangement uses TRBV2 and TRBJ1-5, with TRBD1 matching over 7 bases. V shed 6 bases and J 5 bases; nucleotides not matched to a gene: 7. The CDR3 length is 14 residues. Germline V gives CDR1 SNHLY, CDR2 FYNNEI. This chain's CDR3 is CASRPTGTDQPQHF. CDR3 coding DNA: TGTGCCAGCAGACCGACAGGGACGGATCAGCCCCAGCATTTT.